This note documents a single T cell receptor (beta chain) sequence. Researchers sorted participants into cohorts using their self-reported clinical history. The CDR3 covers 15 residues. Germline loops: CDR1 GTSNPN, CDR2 SVGIG (reference sequence). The V segment lost 0 bases and the J segment 1 base; nucleotides outside the gene matches: 6. How the authors handled the data: Reference gene primer amplification gave estimated nucleated cell counts. This table comes from immunoSEQ multiplex PCR, and its TCRdb copy is limited to in-frame clones, with some not included. The V and J calls and clone size are taken from that table; D and trimming were inferred from the DNA. The sample lists around 300,000 clones, about nine tenths occurring once. This sample is drawn from a study of blood T cell repertoires in COVID-19. Study summary: PBMCs, B-cell-depleted T cells, or T cells were the source of the cDNA or gDNA that made up the material.

This TCR came from a woman between 25 and 40 years old who had recovered from COVID-19. The chain carries TRBV30 and TRBJ2-7; TRBD1 matches at 7 bases. Sequencing was done on a sample of PBMCs or T cells enriched from blood (not recorded which). The CDR3 region has the DNA TGTGCCTGGAGTGTAGGGCAGACAGGGTCCTACGAGCAGTACTTC. Amino acids: CAWSVGQTGSYEQYF.